The clone carrying this T cell receptor beta chain was recorded a few times. What it binds is unknown. Arm-PCR of CDR3 regions and iRepertoire HTBI primers were the basis on which TCR beta libraries were built. TCRdb recomputed calls from the multiplex PCR reads with MiXCR, one row per CDR3 protein. This repertoire shows some 250,000 distinct CDR3 sequences, 18% found once; its top ten account for approximately 15%. This CDR3 is built from 12 residues. In germline, CDR1 is DFQATT, CDR2 SNEGSKA (reference sequence). The V gene lost 7 bases and the J gene lost 1 base, with 10 bases spanning the gap. Noted time point: newly diagnosed GD, antithyroid drugs for less than 3 months. The TCR library used RNA extracted from PBMCs. These data belong to a study of regulatory T cells in long-lasting Graves disease. Study results and limitations: With persistent disease, TRBV28, TRBJ1-2 and TRBJ2-5 were the favored segments. The study found lower TCR diversity in persistent Graves' patients than in newly diagnosed ones. In persistent patients, shared public clonotypes (around 2,500) outnumbered those in new patients (about 1,000).

These records were also assigned to another study, of T cells in Graves' hyperthyroidism and ophthalmopathy. That work states: From stable hyperthyroidism, ophthalmopathy was separated by a 13 V-J model.

The chain recombines TRBV20-1 with TRBJ1-1; possible D gene TRBD1, 5 bases. Material: peripheral blood mononuclear cells (PBMCs), obtained at new diagnosis, from a patient treated with antithyroid drugs. This receptor was taken from a woman aged 30 to 39 with Graves disease. The CDR3 region is CSVKRGNTEAFF. The DNA of the CDR3 is TGCAGTGTTAAGAGGGGGAACACTGAAGCTTTCTTT.